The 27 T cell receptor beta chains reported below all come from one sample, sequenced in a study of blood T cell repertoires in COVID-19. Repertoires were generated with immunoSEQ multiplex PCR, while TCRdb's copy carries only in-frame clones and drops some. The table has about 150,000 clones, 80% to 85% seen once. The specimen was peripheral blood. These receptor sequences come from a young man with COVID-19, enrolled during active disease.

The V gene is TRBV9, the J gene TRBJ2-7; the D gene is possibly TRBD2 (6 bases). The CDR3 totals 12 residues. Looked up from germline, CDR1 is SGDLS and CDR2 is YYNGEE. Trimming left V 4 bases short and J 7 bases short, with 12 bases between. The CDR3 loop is CASSSPGREQYF. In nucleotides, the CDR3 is TGTGCCAGCAGCTCTCCAGGGAGGGAGCAGTACTTC.

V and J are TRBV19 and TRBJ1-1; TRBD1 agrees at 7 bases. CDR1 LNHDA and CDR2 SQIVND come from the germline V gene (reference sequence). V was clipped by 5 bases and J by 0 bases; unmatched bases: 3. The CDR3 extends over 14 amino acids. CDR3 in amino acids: CASSVGQVNTEAFF. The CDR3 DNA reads TGTGCCAGTAGTGTCGGACAGGTGAACACTGAAGCTTTCTTT.

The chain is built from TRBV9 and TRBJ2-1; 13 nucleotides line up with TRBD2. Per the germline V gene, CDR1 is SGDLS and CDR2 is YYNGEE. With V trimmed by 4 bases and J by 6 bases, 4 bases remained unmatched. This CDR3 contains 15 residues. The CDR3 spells CASSSGTSGANEQFF. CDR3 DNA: TGTGCCAGCAGCTCCGGGACTAGCGGGGCCAATGAGCAGTTCTTC.

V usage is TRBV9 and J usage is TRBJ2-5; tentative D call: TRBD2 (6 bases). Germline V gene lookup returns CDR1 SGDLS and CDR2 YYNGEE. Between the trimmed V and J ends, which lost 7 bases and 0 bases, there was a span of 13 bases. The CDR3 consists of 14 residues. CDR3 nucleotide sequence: TGTGCCAGCCTACAGGACTATCACCAAGAGACCCAGTACTTC. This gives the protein CASLQDYHQETQYF. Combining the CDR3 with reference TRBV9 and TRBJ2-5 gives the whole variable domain DSGVTQTPKHLITATGQRVTLRCSPRSGDLSVYWYQQSLDQGLQFLIQYYNGEERAKGNILERFSAQQFPDLHSELNLSSLELGDSALYFCASLQDYHQETQYFGPGTRLLVL.

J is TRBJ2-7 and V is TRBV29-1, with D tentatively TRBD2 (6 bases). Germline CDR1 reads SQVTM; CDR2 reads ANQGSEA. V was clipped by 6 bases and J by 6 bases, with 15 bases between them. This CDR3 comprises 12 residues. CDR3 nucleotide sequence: TGCAGCGTCGGCGAGCGGGTGCGCGAGCAGTACTTC. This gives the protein CSVGERVREQYF.

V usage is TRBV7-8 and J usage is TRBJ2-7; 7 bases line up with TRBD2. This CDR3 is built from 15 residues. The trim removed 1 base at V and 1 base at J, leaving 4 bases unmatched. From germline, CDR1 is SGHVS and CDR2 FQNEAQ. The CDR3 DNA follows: TGTGCCAGCAGCTTAGGTGCTAGCGGATCCTACGAGCAGTACTTC. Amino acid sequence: CASSLGASGSYEQYF.

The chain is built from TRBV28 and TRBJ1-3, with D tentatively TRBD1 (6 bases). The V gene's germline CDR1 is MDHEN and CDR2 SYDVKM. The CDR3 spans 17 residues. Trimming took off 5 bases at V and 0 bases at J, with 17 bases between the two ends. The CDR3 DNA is TGTGCCAGCAGTCGGCGCGGGCAGGGGATCTCTGGAAACACCATATATTTT. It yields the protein CASSRRGQGISGNTIYF.

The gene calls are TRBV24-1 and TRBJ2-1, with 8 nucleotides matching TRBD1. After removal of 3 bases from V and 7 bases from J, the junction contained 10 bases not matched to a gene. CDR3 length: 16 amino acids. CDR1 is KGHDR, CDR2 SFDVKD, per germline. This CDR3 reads CATSDRTGSGKNEQFF. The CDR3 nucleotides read TGTGCCACCAGTGATCGGACAGGGTCAGGTAAAAATGAGCAGTTCTTC.

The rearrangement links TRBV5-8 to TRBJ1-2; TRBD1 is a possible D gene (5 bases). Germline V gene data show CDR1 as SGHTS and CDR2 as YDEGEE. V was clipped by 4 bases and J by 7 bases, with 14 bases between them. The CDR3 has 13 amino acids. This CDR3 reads CASSRSGASGYTF. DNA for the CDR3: TGTGCCAGCAGCCGGAGTGGGGCTAGTGGCTACACCTTC.

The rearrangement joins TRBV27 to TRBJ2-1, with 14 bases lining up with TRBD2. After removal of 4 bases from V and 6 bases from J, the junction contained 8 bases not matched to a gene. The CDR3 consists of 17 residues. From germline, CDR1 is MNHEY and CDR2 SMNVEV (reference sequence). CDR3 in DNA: TGTGCCAGCAGTTCCCGACTAGCGGGAGGGGGGGGCAATGAGCAGTTCTTC. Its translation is CASSSRLAGGGGNEQFF.

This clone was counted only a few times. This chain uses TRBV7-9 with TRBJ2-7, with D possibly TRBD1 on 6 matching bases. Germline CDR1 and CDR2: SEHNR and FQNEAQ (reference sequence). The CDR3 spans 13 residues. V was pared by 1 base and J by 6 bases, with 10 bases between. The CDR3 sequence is CASSLDSRGEQYF. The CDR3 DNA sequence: TGTGCCAGCAGCTTAGACAGCAGGGGCGAGCAGTACTTC.

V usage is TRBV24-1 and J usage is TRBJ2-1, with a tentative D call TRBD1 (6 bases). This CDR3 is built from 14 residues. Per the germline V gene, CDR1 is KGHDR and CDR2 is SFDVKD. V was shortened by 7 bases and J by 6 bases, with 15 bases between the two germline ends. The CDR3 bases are TGTGCCACCAGCTCCGGGACAAACATCAATGAGCAGTTCTTC. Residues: CATSSGTNINEQFF.

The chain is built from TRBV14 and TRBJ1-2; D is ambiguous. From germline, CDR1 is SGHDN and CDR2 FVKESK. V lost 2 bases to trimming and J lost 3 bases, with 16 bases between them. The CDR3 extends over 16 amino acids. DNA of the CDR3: TGTGCCAGCAGCCAAAACTATCCCCGGAGGTACTATGGCTACACCTTC. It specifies CASSQNYPRRYYGYTF.

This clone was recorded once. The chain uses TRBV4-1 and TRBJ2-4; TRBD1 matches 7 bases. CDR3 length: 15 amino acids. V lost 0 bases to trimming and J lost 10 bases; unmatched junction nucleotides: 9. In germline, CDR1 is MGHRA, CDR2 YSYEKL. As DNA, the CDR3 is TGCGCCAGCAGCCAAGAGAGGGACAGCGGATCAATTCAGTACTTC. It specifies CASSQERDSGSIQYF.

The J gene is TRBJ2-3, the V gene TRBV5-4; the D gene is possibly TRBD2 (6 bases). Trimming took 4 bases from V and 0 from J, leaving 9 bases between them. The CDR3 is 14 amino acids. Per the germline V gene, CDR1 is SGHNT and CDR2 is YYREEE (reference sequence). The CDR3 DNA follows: TGTGCCAGCAGCCTGGGACTCAGCACAGATACGCAGTATTTT. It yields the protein CASSLGLSTDTQYF.

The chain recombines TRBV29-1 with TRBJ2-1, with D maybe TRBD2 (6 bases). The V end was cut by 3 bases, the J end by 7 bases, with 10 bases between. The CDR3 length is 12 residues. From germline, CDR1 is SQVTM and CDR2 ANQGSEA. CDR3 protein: CSVDLARNEQFF. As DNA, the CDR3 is TGCAGCGTTGACCTAGCGAGGAATGAGCAGTTCTTC.

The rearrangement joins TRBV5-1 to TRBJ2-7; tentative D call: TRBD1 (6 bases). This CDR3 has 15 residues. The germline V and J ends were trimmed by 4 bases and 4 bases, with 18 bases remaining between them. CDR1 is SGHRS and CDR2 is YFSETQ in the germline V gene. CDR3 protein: CASSGGHRVGYEQYF. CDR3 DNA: TGCGCCAGCAGCGGGGGACACCGGGTTGGATACGAGCAGTACTTC.

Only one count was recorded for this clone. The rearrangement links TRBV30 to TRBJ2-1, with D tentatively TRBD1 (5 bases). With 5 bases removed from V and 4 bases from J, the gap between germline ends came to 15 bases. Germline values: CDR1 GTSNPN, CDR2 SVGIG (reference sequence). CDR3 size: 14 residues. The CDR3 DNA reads TGTGCCTGGGAGGCTCCAGGGTCGTACAATGAGCAGTTCTTC. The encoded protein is CAWEAPGSYNEQFF.

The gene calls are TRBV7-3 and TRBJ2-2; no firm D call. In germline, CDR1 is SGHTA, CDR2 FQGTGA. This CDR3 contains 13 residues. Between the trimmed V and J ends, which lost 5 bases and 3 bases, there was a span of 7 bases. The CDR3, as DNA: TGTGCCAGCAGCGGCGGTTACACCGGGGAGCTGTTTTTT. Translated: CASSGGYTGELFF.

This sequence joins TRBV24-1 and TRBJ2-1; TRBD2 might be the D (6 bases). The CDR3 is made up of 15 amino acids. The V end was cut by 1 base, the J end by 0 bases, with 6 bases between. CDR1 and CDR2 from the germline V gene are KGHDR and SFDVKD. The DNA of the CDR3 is TGTGCCACCAGTGATTTTAGCGGCTCCTACAATGAGCAGTTCTTC. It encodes CATSDFSGSYNEQFF.

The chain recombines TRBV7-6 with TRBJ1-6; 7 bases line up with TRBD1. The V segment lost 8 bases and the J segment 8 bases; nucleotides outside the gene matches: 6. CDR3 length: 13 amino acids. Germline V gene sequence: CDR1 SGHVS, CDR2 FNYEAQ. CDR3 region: CASRTGEYSPLHF. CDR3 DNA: TGTGCCAGCCGAACAGGGGAGTATTCACCCCTCCACTTT.

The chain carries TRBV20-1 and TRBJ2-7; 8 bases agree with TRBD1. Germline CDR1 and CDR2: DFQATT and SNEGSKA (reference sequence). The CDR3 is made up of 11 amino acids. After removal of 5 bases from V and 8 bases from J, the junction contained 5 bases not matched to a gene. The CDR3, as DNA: TGCAGTGCTCCCTGGGACAGGAAGCAGTACTTC. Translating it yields CSAPWDRKQYF.

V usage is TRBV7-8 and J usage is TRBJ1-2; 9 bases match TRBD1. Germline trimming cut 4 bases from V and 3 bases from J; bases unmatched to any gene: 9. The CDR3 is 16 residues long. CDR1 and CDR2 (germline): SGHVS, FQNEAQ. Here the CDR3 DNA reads TGTGCCAGCAGCTCCTCAGGACAGGGGCTGTACTATGGCTACACCTTC. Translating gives CASSSSGQGLYYGYTF.

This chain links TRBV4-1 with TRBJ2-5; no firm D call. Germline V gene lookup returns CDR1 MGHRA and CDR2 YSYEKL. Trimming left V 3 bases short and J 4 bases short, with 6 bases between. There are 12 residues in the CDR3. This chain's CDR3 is CASSHPLETQYF. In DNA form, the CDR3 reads TGCGCCAGCAGCCATCCCCTAGAGACCCAGTACTTC.

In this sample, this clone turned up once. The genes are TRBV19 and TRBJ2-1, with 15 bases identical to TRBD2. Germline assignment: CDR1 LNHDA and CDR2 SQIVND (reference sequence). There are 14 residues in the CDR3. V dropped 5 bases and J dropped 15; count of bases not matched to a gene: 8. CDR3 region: CASSPGTSGRPRFF. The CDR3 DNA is TGTGCCAGTAGTCCTGGGACTAGCGGGAGGCCAAGGTTCTTC.

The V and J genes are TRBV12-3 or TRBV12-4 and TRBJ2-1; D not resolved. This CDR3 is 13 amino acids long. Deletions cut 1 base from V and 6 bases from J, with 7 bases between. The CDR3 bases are TGTGCCAGCAGTTTAGGCGGCGGCAATGAGCAGTTCTTC. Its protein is CASSLGGGNEQFF.

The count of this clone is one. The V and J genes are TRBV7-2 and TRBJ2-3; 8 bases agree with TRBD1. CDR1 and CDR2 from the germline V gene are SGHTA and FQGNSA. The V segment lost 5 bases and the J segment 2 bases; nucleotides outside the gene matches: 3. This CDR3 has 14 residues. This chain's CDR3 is CASSRTGITDTQYF. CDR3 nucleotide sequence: TGTGCCAGCAGCCGGACAGGGATCACAGATACGCAGTATTTT.